The 10 T cell receptor beta chains in this list originate from one sample, sequenced in a study of cytomegalovirus exposure and HLA in healthy donors. This PCR relied on a set of 60 Vbeta primers and 13 Jbeta primers. The protocol was immunoSEQ multiplex PCR, while the TCRdb copy is restricted to in-frame clones and leaves out a portion. The sample data list around 100,000 clones. Sequenced input: PBMCs. Every receptor here comes from a man in his forties in good health and CMV-seropositive.

The chain uses TRBV5-1 and TRBJ2-1, with 12 bases matching TRBD2. From germline, CDR1 is SGHRS and CDR2 YFSETQ. V was pared by 0 bases and J by 10 bases, with 5 bases of the junction left unmatched. The CDR3 covers 15 residues. The CDR3 sequence: CASSLGLAGAGEQFF. In nucleotides, the CDR3 is TGCGCCAGCAGCTTGGGACTAGCGGGAGCCGGAGAGCAGTTCTTC.

The V and J genes are TRBV11-2 and TRBJ2-7; 8 bases line up with TRBD1. Trimming cost V 5 bases and J 6 bases; bases outside gene matches: 12. Germline CDR1 is SGHAT and CDR2 is FQNNGV. The CDR3 totals 15 residues. CDR3 region: CASSQRTGQSGEQYF. The CDR3 bases are TGTGCCAGCAGCCAACGGACAGGGCAGTCCGGCGAGCAGTACTTC.

The CDR3 nucleotides are TGCGCCAGCAGCCAAGATCCCGGTATCGCCAATCAGCCCCAGCATTTT. Its protein is CASSQDPGIANQPQHF. V is TRBV4-1 and J is TRBJ1-5, with D unresolved. Germline CDR1 reads MGHRA; CDR2 reads YSYEKL. The CDR3 covers 16 residues. V was trimmed by 0 bases and J by 3 bases, leaving 12 bases between them.

This chain connects TRBV28 to TRBJ2-4, with a tentative D call TRBD1 (7 bases). The CDR3 is 16 amino acids. Germline loops: CDR1 MDHEN, CDR2 SYDVKM. Trimming shortened V by 8 bases and J by 1 base, and 18 bases separated the two germline ends. DNA of the CDR3: TGTGCCAGCGCAAACCCAGGGGGGAGGGCCAAAAACATTCAGTACTTC. Amino acids: CASANPGGRAKNIQYF.

This chain links TRBV7-2 with TRBJ1-6; D not certain. The germline V gene has CDR1 SGHTA and CDR2 FQGNSA. V shed 5 bases and J shed 0 bases, with 8 bases lying between them. The CDR3 runs to 15 residues. CDR3 DNA sequence: TGTGCCAGCAGCCCAGATCGCTCCTATAATTCACCCCTCCACTTT. Translation: CASSPDRSYNSPLHF.

J is TRBJ2-2 and V is TRBV7-3; D may be TRBD2 (6 bases). Trimming removed 2 bases at V and 7 bases at J, with 11 bases between. The CDR3 sequence is 14 residues long. The germline CDR1 and CDR2 sequences are SGHTA and FQGTGA. This CDR3 reads CASSLWGEFGELFF. The CDR3 DNA sequence: TGTGCCAGCAGCTTATGGGGGGAGTTCGGGGAGCTGTTTTTT.

This chain uses TRBV2 with TRBJ1-6; 7 bases match TRBD1. The CDR3 consists of 13 residues. Germline lookup yields CDR1 SNHLY and CDR2 FYNNEI. Germline trimming cut 8 bases from V and 7 bases from J; bases unmatched to any gene: 5. CDR3 nucleotide sequence: TGTGCCAGCCGGGACAGAGAAAATTCACCCCTCCACTTT. Amino acid sequence: CASRDRENSPLHF.

The genes are TRBV19 and TRBJ2-4; 7 positions match TRBD1. Germline V gene data show CDR1 as LNHDA and CDR2 as SQIVND (reference sequence). This CDR3 region has 15 residues. J was trimmed by 3 bases and V by 5 bases; bases with no gene match: 7. CDR3 sequence: CASSLQGLGKNIQYF. The CDR3, as DNA: TGTGCCAGTAGTCTACAGGGGCTTGGCAAAAACATTCAGTACTTC.

The chain combines TRBV7-3 with TRBJ2-1; tentatively, D is TRBD1 (6 bases). The germline CDR1 and CDR2 sequences are SGHTA and FQGTGA. V lost 5 bases and J lost 3, with 11 bases in between. The CDR3 covers 14 residues. The CDR3 region has the DNA TGTGCCAGCAGCCCCGGACAGAACTACAATGAGCAGTTCTTC. Translating gives CASSPGQNYNEQFF.

The chain combines TRBV9 with TRBJ1-2; D unclear. The V gene's germline CDR1 is SGDLS and CDR2 YYNGEE. There are 15 residues in the CDR3. The V end lost 0 bases, the J end lost 4 bases, and 13 bases lay between the germline ends. CDR3: CASSVESGEVYGYTF. DNA for the CDR3: TGTGCCAGCAGCGTAGAATCCGGGGAGGTCTATGGCTACACCTTC.